This TCR beta chain derives from a study of cytomegalovirus exposure and HLA in healthy donors. Looking at the study overall: The roughly 130 validation repertoires used the same platform as the 650 to 800 first-cohort repertoires, a later analysis reported. General study findings and limits: Published work reported that the classifier diagnosed cytomegalovirus status with high specificity and sensitivity. It was found in a later analysis that first-cohort TCR clusters tended to co-occur in the approximately 120 validation repertoires.

The germline V gene encodes CDR1 LGHNA and CDR2 YNFKEQ. CDR3 length: 16 residues. Deletions cut 2 bases from V and 3 bases from J, with 16 bases between. In regard to this clone: Its target is unknown.

The donors were members of the validation cohort, which comprised roughly 120 subjects and was separate from the first cohort of fewer than 700 subjects. Sequencing used immunoSEQ multiplex PCR; TCRdb keeps in-frame clones, though not all of them. The profile shows about 140,000 clones, over 90% of them singletons. V is TRBV4-2 and J is TRBJ1-2; maybe TRBD1 (5 bases). Sequenced input: PBMCs. This receptor was identified in a man aged 18 to 29 in good health and CMV-seropositive. CDR3 sequence: CASSQPGELGDYGYTF. CDR3 sequence (DNA): TGTGCCAGCAGCCAACCGGGGGAACTGGGAGACTATGGCTACACCTTC.